The TCR beta chain under discussion was sequenced for a study of CD8+ T cells in alopecia areata. Once RNA had been extracted, it was reverse transcribed into cDNA to act as the sequencing template. Generated by immunoSEQ multiplex PCR, the TCRdb table keeps only in-frame clones and is missing some. Of 90,000 to 150,000 clones in the sample, about 50% were seen once. Stated treatment: oral pan-JAK inhibitor, 5-10 mg twice daily. The V gene end was trimmed by 5 bases and the J gene end by 2 bases; junction bases not matched to a gene: 10. The germline gives CDR1 SEHNR, CDR2 FQNEAQ (reference sequence). The length of the CDR3 is 16 residues.

The J gene is TRBJ2-7, the V gene TRBV7-9; 9 bases match TRBD2. Specimen: CD4+ T cells sorted from blood, collected at week 4, from a patient treated with tofacitinib. This TCR was recovered from a human donor with alopecia areata. The CDR3 coding sequence is TGTGCCAGCAGCCTACAAAGCGGGGGGATCCCCTACGAGCAGTACTTC. It encodes CASSLQSGGIPYEQYF. Combining the CDR3 with reference TRBV7-9 and TRBJ2-7 gives the whole variable domain DTGVSQNPRHKITKRGQNVTFRCDPISEHNRLYWYRQTLGQGPEFLTYFQNEAQLEKSRLLSDRFSAERPKGSFSTLEIQRTEQGDSAMYLCASSLQSGGIPYEQYFGPGTRLTVT.